In this sample, the clone carrying this TCR beta chain turned up once. As yet, its antigen is unknown. This sample is part of a study of graft-versus-host responses after intestinal transplantation. The overall study: After anti-thymocyte globulin induction, recipients took tacrolimus and steroids for two to three years.

Method: immunoSEQ multiplex PCR; TCRdb's copy keeps in-frame clones and lacks some. The repertoire holds 96,000 or so clones, approximately 90% seen once, with around 0.17% in the top ten. Study-level results: Maximum circulating GvH clone levels tracked with early post-transplant HvG decreases. In recipient marrow, GvH clones were found, and some appeared first in ileum or blood. Allografts from individuals with graft-donor T cell macrochimerism displayed high graft-versus-host to host-versus-graft clonal ratios.

The sequencing used unstimulated CD4+ T cells sorted from spleen or lymph node cells, collected before intestinal transplant. This receptor was taken from a human donor who received an intestinal transplant.

CDR3 protein: CASSPRGGQPLNTEAFF. The CDR3 nucleotides are TGTGCCAGCTCACCACGGGGGGGCCAGCCCTTGAACACTGAAGCTTTCTTT. V gene TRBV18 combines with J gene TRBJ1-1, with D perhaps TRBD1 (6 bases). V lost 1 base and J lost 0, with 15 bases in between. Germline CDR1 and CDR2: KGHSH and LQKENI. This CDR3 contains 17 residues.